These 28 T cell receptor beta chains originate from one sample sequenced in a study of blood T cell repertoires in COVID-19. Using immunoSEQ multiplex PCR, the repertoire was profiled, and TCRdb retains in-frame clones only, with some absent. The data hold roughly 400,000 clones, with 80% to 90% observed a single time. Sequencing was performed on PBMCs or T cells enriched from blood (not recorded which). These receptors all stem from a man younger than 45 who had recovered from COVID-19.

The chain carries TRBV7-8 and TRBJ2-1, with D possibly TRBD1 on 6 matching bases. Per germline, CDR1 SGHVS and CDR2 FQNEAQ. Deletions cut 4 bases from V and 0 bases from J, with 13 bases between. The CDR3 is made up of 16 amino acids. CDR3 sequence: CASSSRQDSSYNEQFF. As DNA, the CDR3 is TGTGCCAGCAGCTCGCGACAGGACAGCTCCTACAATGAGCAGTTCTTC.

The rearrangement links TRBV15 to TRBJ2-7; 7 nucleotides line up with TRBD2. Trimming removed 7 bases from V and 6 bases from J; junction bases left unmatched: 6. The CDR3 consists of 12 residues. Germline CDR1 reads LNHNV; CDR2 reads YYDKDF (reference sequence). In nucleotides, the CDR3 is TGTGCCACCAAGACGGGAGGTCTCGAGCAGTACTTC. Protein product: CATKTGGLEQYF.

This clone has more than one count but fewer than ten. The gene calls are TRBV9 and TRBJ2-7; 10 positions agree with TRBD2. This CDR3 contains 15 residues. Germline V CDR1 and CDR2: SGDLS, YYNGEE. Trimming removed 3 bases from V and 0 bases from J; junction bases left unmatched: 3. CDR3 amino acids: CASSASGRVSYEQYF. The CDR3 DNA reads TGTGCCAGCAGCGCTAGCGGGAGAGTCTCCTACGAGCAGTACTTC.

This rearrangement joins TRBV28 to TRBJ1-5, with D maybe TRBD1 (5 bases). Trimming took off 10 bases at V and 4 bases at J, with 11 bases between the two ends. The CDR3 runs to 12 residues. Germline V lookup: CDR1 MDHEN, CDR2 SYDVKM. The CDR3, as DNA: TGTGCCACACAGGCGTCAAATCAGCCCCAGCATTTT. As protein: CATQASNQPQHF.

The J gene is TRBJ1-2, the V gene TRBV5-4; 9 bases fit TRBD1. The V gene's germline CDR1 is SGHNT and CDR2 YYREEE (reference sequence). The ends lost 4 bases at V and 4 bases at J; junction bases unmatched: 11. The CDR3 contains 16 residues. The CDR3 is CASSLETGGSIYGYTF. CDR3 bases: TGTGCCAGCAGCCTAGAGACAGGGGGTTCAATCTATGGCTACACCTTC.

This rearrangement joins TRBV19 to TRBJ1-5, with 7 bases lining up with TRBD1. After removal of 1 base from V and 1 base from J, the junction contained 4 bases not matched to a gene. Germline assignment: CDR1 LNHDA and CDR2 SQIVND (reference sequence). This CDR3 spans 16 amino acids. The DNA for the CDR3 is TGTGCCAGTAGTATAGTAGGGGGCCGGAGCAATCAGCCCCAGCATTTT. Protein product: CASSIVGGRSNQPQHF. The full variable domain, completed using reference TRBV19 and TRBJ1-5, is DGGITQSPKYLFRKEGQNVTLSCEQNLNHDAMYWYRQDPGQGLRLIYYSQIVNDFQKGDIAEGYSVSREKKESFPLTVTSAQKNPTAFYLCASSIVGGRSNQPQHFGDGTRLSIL.

The chain recombines TRBV24-1 with TRBJ1-1, with D unresolved. Germline assignment: CDR1 KGHDR and CDR2 SFDVKD. Between the trimmed V and J ends, which lost 5 bases and 6 bases, there was a span of 12 bases. The CDR3 is made up of 13 amino acids. DNA for the CDR3: TGTGCCACCAGTGCATCATGGGGAGCTGAAGCTTTCTTT. Its protein is CATSASWGAEAFF.

The chain is built from TRBV6-6 and TRBJ2-3; 10 bases map to TRBD2. Germline V gene data show CDR1 as MNHNY and CDR2 as SVGAGI (reference sequence). The V segment lost 6 bases and the J segment 15 bases; nucleotides outside the gene matches: 6. CDR3 length equals 11 residues. The CDR3 DNA reads TGTGCCAGCAGGGAGGGACTAGCGTCCTATTTT. Translation: CASREGLASYF.

The chain links TRBV7-3 to TRBJ2-3; 7 bases align to TRBD2. Germline V gene lookup returns CDR1 SGHTA and CDR2 FQGTGA. The CDR3 loop spans 17 amino acids. The ends lost 0 bases at V and 2 bases at J; junction bases unmatched: 8. CDR3 nucleotides: TGTGCCAGCAGCTTAACTGGGGCTAGCGGCTACACAGATACGCAGTATTTT. This codes for CASSLTGASGYTDTQYF.

The chain combines TRBV5-6 with TRBJ2-7; 12 bases align to TRBD1. This CDR3 has 14 residues. V lost 3 bases and J lost 7; bases outside the gene matches: 5. CDR1 and CDR2 (germline): SGHDT, YYEEEE. The CDR3 protein is CASSWGQGAREQYF. The CDR3 DNA reads as TGTGCCAGCAGCTGGGGACAGGGGGCTAGGGAGCAGTACTTC.

The V call is TRBV5-4, the J call TRBJ1-2; 9 bases map to TRBD1. Germline CDR1 SGHNT, CDR2 YYREEE (reference sequence). The CDR3 runs to 13 residues. Losses at the gene ends were 4 bases for V and 10 bases for J; bases not matched to a gene: 8. CDR3: CASSGRDRDFYTF. As DNA, the CDR3 is TGTGCCAGCAGCGGGCGGGACAGGGATTTCTACACCTTC.

The genes are TRBV5-1 and TRBJ2-6; 8 bases agree with TRBD1. The trim removed 4 bases at V and 1 base at J, leaving 4 bases unmatched. The CDR3 extends over 16 amino acids. From germline, CDR1 is SGHRS and CDR2 YFSETQ. The CDR3 coding sequence is TGCGCCAGCAGCGCGGGACAGGCTTCTGGGGCCAACGTCCTGACTTTC. This gives the protein CASSAGQASGANVLTF.

The chain joins TRBV7-2 to TRBJ2-2; D not resolved. The CDR3 covers 15 residues. Germline V gene data show CDR1 as SGHTA and CDR2 as FQGNSA. V was cut by 3 bases and J by 4 bases, with 12 bases left in between. CDR3 protein: CASSLGPPGTGELFF. CDR3 DNA: TGTGCCAGCAGCTTGGGTCCCCCGGGCACCGGGGAGCTGTTTTTT.

The V and J genes are TRBV30 and TRBJ2-5, with 9 positions matching TRBD1. CDR1 GTSNPN and CDR2 SVGIG come from the germline V gene (reference sequence). After removal of 1 base from V and 5 bases from J, the junction contained 5 bases not matched to a gene. This CDR3 is built from 14 residues. The CDR3 here is CAWSGDREWETQYF. The CDR3 DNA reads as TGTGCCTGGAGTGGGGACAGGGAGTGGGAGACCCAGTACTTC.

This clone was observed a single time. This chain uses TRBV5-1 with TRBJ2-3; 7 nucleotides line up with TRBD2. The CDR3 runs 15 residues. Looked up from germline, CDR1 is SGHRS and CDR2 is YFSETQ. V gave up 2 bases and J gave up 5 bases; unmatched junction bases: 8. The CDR3 protein is CASSFGGGPGDTQYF. The CDR3 nucleotides are TGCGCCAGCAGCTTTGGGGGAGGGCCCGGAGATACGCAGTATTTT.

The rearrangement links TRBV7-6 to TRBJ2-3, with 7 nucleotides matching TRBD2. CDR3 length equals 21 residues. Unmatched junction bases numbered 22, after V lost 4 bases and J lost 0 bases. Germline lookup yields CDR1 SGHVS and CDR2 FNYEAQ. CDR3 bases: TGTGCCAGCAGCTCGGGGCCTAGCGGACTTCAAGGCCCTCCTAGCACAGATACGCAGTATTTT. Amino acids: CASSSGPSGLQGPPSTDTQYF. Combining the CDR3 with reference TRBV7-6 and TRBJ2-3 gives the whole variable domain GAGVSQSPRYKVTKRGQDVALRCDPISGHVSLYWYRQALGQGPEFLTYFNYEAQQDKSGLPNDRFSAERPEGSISTLTIQRTEQRDSAMYRCASSSGPSGLQGPPSTDTQYFGPGTRLTVL.

In this sample, this clone turned up once. The V call is TRBV28, the J call TRBJ2-7; 7 bases align to TRBD1. The ends lost 6 bases at V and 7 bases at J; junction bases unmatched: 12. This CDR3 has 14 residues. Germline CDR1 is MDHEN and CDR2 is SYDVKM. CDR3: CASSTGTAIIEQYF. For the CDR3, the DNA is TGTGCCAGCAGCACCGGGACAGCAATAATTGAGCAGTACTTC.

This rearrangement joins TRBV19 to TRBJ2-7; the match to TRBD1 covers 9 bases. The V and J ends lost 5 bases and 3 bases, in that order; junction bases with no gene match: 5. The germline gives CDR1 LNHDA, CDR2 SQIVND (reference sequence). The CDR3 contains 14 residues. The CDR3, as DNA: TGTGCCAGTAGTGCCGGGACAGGGAACTACGAGCAGTACTTC. It specifies CASSAGTGNYEQYF.

The chain uses TRBV7-9 and TRBJ1-1; tentatively, D is TRBD1 (5 bases). Germline V gene lookup returns CDR1 SEHNR and CDR2 FQNEAQ (reference sequence). This CDR3 region has 12 residues. Between the trimmed V and J ends, which lost 10 bases and 4 bases, there was a span of 13 bases. The CDR3 DNA is TGTGCCACCCGGGGGGGGAGCACTGAAGCTTTCTTT. It translates to CATRGGSTEAFF.

J is TRBJ1-3 and V is TRBV2, with a weak D call TRBD1 (5 bases). Germline V gives CDR1 SNHLY, CDR2 FYNNEI. Trimming took 6 bases from V and 3 from J, leaving 18 bases between them. This CDR3 contains 16 residues. The CDR3 bases are TGTGCCAGCAGCCGAATGTGGGGGACTATTGGAAACACCATATATTTT. Residues: CASSRMWGTIGNTIYF.

The chain uses TRBV28 and TRBJ1-2; the D gene is possibly TRBD1 (6 bases). V lost 6 bases, J lost 2 bases, and 16 bases lay in between. Per germline, CDR1 MDHEN and CDR2 SYDVKM. This CDR3 has 15 residues. This CDR3 reads CASSPLPGANYGYTF. In nucleotides, the CDR3 is TGTGCCAGCAGCCCCCTCCCAGGGGCGAACTATGGCTACACCTTC.

The V and J genes are TRBV30 and TRBJ1-6; 9 positions match TRBD1. J was trimmed by 11 bases and V by 1 base; bases with no gene match: 9. CDR3 size: 15 residues. Per the germline V gene, CDR1 is GTSNPN and CDR2 is SVGIG (reference sequence). In nucleotides, the CDR3 is TGTGCCTGGAGTGCCCTAGGGACAGGGCTTCCACCCCTCCACTTT. Residues: CAWSALGTGLPPLHF.

The chain carries TRBV7-6 and TRBJ2-5, with 7 bases identical to TRBD2. V lost 3 bases and J lost 2; bases outside the gene matches: 6. The germline V gene encodes CDR1 SGHVS and CDR2 FNYEAQ. The CDR3 covers 15 residues. The CDR3 spells CASSLWAGEQETQYF. DNA for the CDR3: TGTGCCAGCAGCTTGTGGGCGGGAGAACAAGAGACCCAGTACTTC.

The gene calls are TRBV4-1 and TRBJ2-4; 9 bases align to TRBD2. The ends lost 1 base at V and 8 bases at J; junction bases unmatched: 6. Germline CDR1 is MGHRA and CDR2 is YSYEKL. This CDR3 spans 15 amino acids. CDR3 sequence: CASSQVSGRTHIQYF. CDR3 nucleotides: TGCGCCAGCAGCCAAGTTAGCGGGAGAACGCACATTCAGTACTTC.

The rearrangement links TRBV19 to TRBJ2-7; 13 bases fit TRBD2. CDR1 and CDR2 from the germline V gene are LNHDA and SQIVND (reference sequence). V lost 3 bases and J lost 3; bases outside the gene matches: 8. The CDR3 spans 17 residues. CDR3 protein: CASSIDGGLAGDYEQYF. The CDR3 region has the DNA TGTGCCAGTAGTATTGATGGAGGACTAGCGGGAGACTACGAGCAGTACTTC.

The gene calls are TRBV10-3 and TRBJ1-1; D perhaps matches TRBD1 (6 bases). Germline V CDR1 and CDR2: ENHRY, SYGVKD. The ends were cut back, 6 bases at V and 5 bases at J, with 16 bases in the middle. CDR3 length: 14 amino acids. The CDR3 sequence: CAISWDTRGTEAFF. The CDR3, as DNA: TGTGCCATCAGCTGGGACACTAGGGGGACTGAAGCTTTCTTT.

The chain joins TRBV24-1 to TRBJ1-2; D is uncertain. Trimming left V 5 bases short and J 2 bases short, with 5 bases between. The CDR3 has 12 amino acids. Germline CDR1 is KGHDR and CDR2 is SFDVKD. The CDR3 DNA reads as TGTGCCACCAGTGCGGTAAACTATGGCTACACCTTC. This encodes CATSAVNYGYTF.

The chain links TRBV24-1 to TRBJ2-2, with unresolved D. The CDR3 length is 14 residues. Germline CDR1 KGHDR, CDR2 SFDVKD. Trimming shortened V by 4 bases and J by 1 base, and 6 bases separated the two germline ends. The CDR3 here is CATSDYVNTGELFF. The DNA of the CDR3 is TGTGCCACCAGTGACTACGTGAACACCGGGGAGCTGTTTTTT.